The sequence of this T cell receptor beta chain was determined in a study of OX40 agonist ivuxolimab in advanced cancers. Looked up from germline, CDR1 is SGDLS and CDR2 is YYNGEE. The CDR3 sequence is 15 residues long. The ends were cut back, 0 bases at V and 7 bases at J, with 13 bases in the middle. The table came from immunoSEQ multiplex PCR; TCRdb's copy has only in-frame clones and leaves some out. Here the sample spans 35,000 to 45,000 clones, roughly 90% being singletons. The rearrangement uses TRBV9 and TRBJ2-2; tentatively, D is TRBD2 (6 bases). This receptor was taken from an adult with an advanced solid tumor such as melanoma, head and neck, liver or kidney cancer. This sample comprised CD4+ or CD8+ T cells sorted from blood, obtained in a trial of the OX40 agonist ivuxolimab. The CDR3 loop reads CASSVDGGIGGELFF. Here the CDR3 DNA reads TGTGCCAGCAGCGTAGACGGCGGGATCGGCGGGGAGCTGTTTTTT. Combining the CDR3 with reference TRBV9 and TRBJ2-2 gives the whole variable domain DSGVTQTPKHLITATGQRVTLRCSPRSGDLSVYWYQQSLDQGLQFLIQYYNGEERAKGNILERFSAQQFPDLHSELNLSSLELGDSALYFCASSVDGGIGGELFFGEGSRLTVL.